This entry lists 3 T cell receptor beta chains sequenced from one sample in a study of a mutant IDH1 vaccine in newly diagnosed glioma. The time point: week 5, during vaccination. Vaccinated patients received 300 ug of mutant IDH1 20-mer peptide per dose, with topical imiquimod. TCRdb keeps only in-frame clones here, not all; method: immunoSEQ multiplex PCR. The data contain approximately 37,000 clones, approximately 53% of them singletons. These TCRs' antigens remain unknown. The starting material was PBMCs, obtained from a glioma patient whose treatment included an IDH1 peptide vaccine. All receptors come from a woman between 18 and 29 years old with glioma.

V usage is TRBV2 and J usage is TRBJ2-7, with D unresolved. The CDR3 consists of 11 residues. The germline V gene has CDR1 SNHLY and CDR2 FYNNEI. Trimming pared 4 bases from V and 2 bases from J, leaving 3 bases between. CDR3 bases: TGTGCCAGCAGTGCCCCCTACGAGCAGTACTTC. Translating it yields CASSAPYEQYF.

This rearrangement joins TRBV10-3 to TRBJ2-5; TRBD2 agrees at 10 bases. The ends lost 6 bases at V and 0 bases at J; junction bases unmatched: 7. The CDR3 is 16 residues long. In germline, CDR1 is ENHRY, CDR2 SYGVKD. The CDR3 reads CAIRAEGLANQETQYF. The CDR3 nucleotides read TGTGCCATCAGGGCGGAGGGACTAGCGAACCAAGAGACCCAGTACTTC.

The chain is built from TRBV28 and TRBJ2-7, with D hard to call. Germline values: CDR1 MDHEN, CDR2 SYDVKM. The CDR3 has 14 amino acids. Trimming pared 5 bases from V and 0 bases from J, leaving 11 bases between. The CDR3 DNA sequence: TGTGCCAGCAGTATCCCAGGCTACTCCTACGAGCAGTACTTC. Translation: CASSIPGYSYEQYF.